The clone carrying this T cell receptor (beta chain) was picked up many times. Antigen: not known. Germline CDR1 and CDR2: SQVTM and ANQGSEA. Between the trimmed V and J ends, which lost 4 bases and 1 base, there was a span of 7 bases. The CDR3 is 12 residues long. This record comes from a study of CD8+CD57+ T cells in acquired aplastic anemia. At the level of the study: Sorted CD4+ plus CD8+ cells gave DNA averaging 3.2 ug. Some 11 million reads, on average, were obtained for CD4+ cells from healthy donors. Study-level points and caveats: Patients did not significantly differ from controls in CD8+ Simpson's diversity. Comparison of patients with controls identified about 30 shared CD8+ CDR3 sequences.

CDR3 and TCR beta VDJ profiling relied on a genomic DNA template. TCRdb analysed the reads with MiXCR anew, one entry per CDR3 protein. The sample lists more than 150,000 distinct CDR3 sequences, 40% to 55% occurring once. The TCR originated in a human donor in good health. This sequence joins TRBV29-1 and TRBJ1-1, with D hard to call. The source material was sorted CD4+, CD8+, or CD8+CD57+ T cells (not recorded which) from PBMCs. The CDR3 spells CSVGTPNTEAFF. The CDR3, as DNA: TGCAGCGTTGGAACACCGAACACTGAAGCTTTCTTT. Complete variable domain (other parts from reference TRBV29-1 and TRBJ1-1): SAVISQKPSRDICQRGTSLTIQCQVDSQVTMMFWYRQQPGQSLTLIATANQGSEATYESGFVIDKFPISRPNLTFSTLTVSNMSPEDSSIYLCSVGTPNTEAFFGQGTRLTVV.